This paragraph covers one T cell receptor beta chain sequence. The antigen is unknown. The validation cohort, a group of 130 or so subjects, included the donors and was separate from the approximately 660-subject first cohort. This record comes from a study of cytomegalovirus exposure and HLA in healthy donors. Points from the study as a whole: Most observed TCR sequences were rare, whereas some public TCRs were detected in many donors.

The protocol was immunoSEQ multiplex PCR, while the TCRdb copy is restricted to in-frame clones and leaves out a portion. Here the sample spans roughly 150,000 clones, approximately 84% being singletons. The V and J ends lost 8 bases and 5 bases respectively, with 15 bases between them. This CDR3 spans 14 amino acids. Germline-derived CDR1 and CDR2 are SGHAT and FQDESV (reference sequence). The sequencing sample was made of PBMCs. This chain uses TRBV11-1 with TRBJ2-2, with a possible D match to TRBD2 (6 bases). The sequence was collected from a man younger than 45 in good health and CMV-seropositive. The CDR3 DNA sequence: TGTGCCAGCTCCTCGGGAGAGACTACCGGGGAGCTGTTTTTT. Protein product: CASSSGETTGELFF.